A selection of T cell receptor beta chains follows, all from one sample in a study of vaccination and CD4 T cells after COVID-19. Which antigens these TCRs recognize remains unknown. TCRdb ran MiXCR on the PCR reads and lists one entry per CDR3 protein. Here the sample spans some 17,000 distinct CDR3 sequences, 43% being singletons. The source material was CD4+ T cells from blood, cultured in vitro, sampled after SARS-CoV-2 vaccination. These receptor sequences come from a human donor who had recovered from COVID-19. Both conserved end residues are part of each CDR3. The D gene is left open where the match is weak. Clone size, where shown, is once, few, many, or a class for clones that have expanded.

clone_size	j_call	v_call	d_call	cdr3_aa	cdr3_nt
.	TRBJ2-7	TRBV6-1	TRBD2	CASTITFSGRNDEQYF	TGTGCCAGCACAATTACTTTTAGCGGGAGAAACGACGAGCAGTACTTC
.	TRBJ1-1	TRBV20-1	.	CSASLGGPPGGSTEAFF	TGCAGTGCTAGCCTTGGGGGGCCACCAGGAGGTTCCACTGAAGCTTTCTTT
.	TRBJ1-1	TRBV18	.	CASSPPYGLMNTEAFF	TGTGCCAGCTCACCACCATACGGGCTAATGAACACTGAAGCTTTCTTT
.	TRBJ2-3	TRBV29-1	.	CSVEDRGTEIEDTQYF	TGCAGCGTTGAAGATCGGGGGACAGAAATAGAAGATACGCAGTATTTT
.	TRBJ1-5	TRBV24-1	.	CATSDSTLRGGDQPQHF	TGTGCCACCAGTGATTCCACCCTACGAGGGGGGGATCAGCCCCAGCATTTT
.	TRBJ1-6	TRBV6-1	TRBD1	CASSGGQGGSYNSPLHF	TGTGCCAGCAGTGGGGGACAGGGGGGCTCCTATAATTCACCCCTCCACTTT
few	TRBJ2-3	TRBV24-1	.	CATSDSGSTDTQYF	TGTGCCACCAGTGATTCGGGGAGCACAGATACGCAGTATTTT
.	TRBJ2-3	TRBV10-3	.	CAISELDTQYF	TGTGCCATCAGTGAATTAGATACGCAGTATTTT
few	TRBJ2-7	TRBV7-8	TRBD1	CASSSRGTGFEQYF	TGTGCCAGCAGCTCACGCGGGACAGGGTTCGAGCAGTACTTC
.	TRBJ2-2	TRBV4-3	.	CASSQEGTSGELFF	TGCGCCAGCAGCCAAGAGGGAACTAGCGGGGAGCTGTTTTTT
few	TRBJ1-5	TRBV5-8	.	CASGREGLYSQPQHF	TGTGCCAGCGGGAGGGAGGGCTTGTATTCTCAGCCCCAGCATTTT
.	TRBJ1-5	TRBV6-5	.	CASSSRDQPQHF	TGTGCCAGCAGTTCCAGGGATCAGCCCCAGCATTTT
few	TRBJ2-3	TRBV6-2/TRBV6-3	.	CASRLTNTDTQYF	TGTGCCAGCAGGCTTACTAACACAGATACGCAGTATTTT
few	TRBJ2-5	TRBV6-1	.	CASRSTYQETQYF	TGTGCCAGCCGGTCGACGTACCAAGAGACCCAGTACTTC
few	TRBJ2-6	TRBV11-3	.	CASSLGPSGANVLTF	TGTGCCAGCAGCTTAGGGCCCTCTGGGGCCAACGTCCTGACTTTC
.	TRBJ2-7	TRBV6-1	TRBD1	CASRRGQGIGEQYF	TGTGCCAGCAGACGGGGACAGGGAATTGGGGAGCAGTACTTC
.	TRBJ2-7	TRBV20-1	TRBD1	CSARFSGGPYEQYF	TGCAGTGCTAGATTTTCAGGGGGACCCTACGAGCAGTACTTC
.	TRBJ1-2	TRBV29-1	TRBD1	CSAERDRVLGYTF	TGCAGCGCCGAACGGGACAGGGTACTTGGCTACACCTTC
once	TRBJ2-5	TRBV20-1	.	CSASRRGETQYF	TGCAGTGCTAGCCGCCGGGGGGAGACCCAGTACTTC
.	TRBJ2-7	TRBV6-1	.	CATPKKKSPHEQYF	TGTGCCACCCCTAAAAAGAAGTCCCCGCACGAGCAGTACTTC
few	TRBJ2-5	TRBV10-3	.	CAIRGDRGTQETQYF	TGTGCCATCAGGGGCGACCGGGGGACCCAAGAGACCCAGTACTTC
.	TRBJ2-7	TRBV20-1	TRBD1	CSASWDSEQYF	TGCAGTGCTAGTTGGGACAGCGAGCAGTACTTC
.	TRBJ1-6	TRBV28	.	CASSLGQLDSYNSPLHF	TGTGCCAGCAGTTTAGGACAACTTGACTCCTATAATTCACCCCTCCACTTT
few	TRBJ1-1	TRBV6-1	TRBD1	CASLSGTGIFESEAFF	TGTGCCAGCCTCTCCGGGACAGGGATTTTCGAGAGTGAAGCTTTCTTT
.	TRBJ2-7	TRBV7-9	.	CASSLDTFLGYEQYF	TGTGCCAGCAGCTTAGATACCTTCCTAGGGTACGAGCAGTACTTC
few	TRBJ2-5	TRBV20-1	TRBD2	CSAILPGLAGVGYQETQYF	TGCAGTGCGATTCTACCGGGACTAGCGGGAGTCGGGTACCAAGAGACCCAGTACTTC
.	TRBJ2-2	TRBV7-9	TRBD1	CASTQWDRGPAGELFF	TGTGCCAGCACCCAATGGGACAGGGGGCCGGCCGGGGAGCTGTTTTTT